Listed here is a single T cell receptor (beta chain). Its antigen is as yet unknown. The data were taken from a study of OX40 agonist ivuxolimab in advanced cancers. Overall study: Patients were roughly 83% male with ages roughly 23 to 90, mean around 61. Partial responses were achieved by three patients, of whom one had hepatocellular carcinoma and two had cutaneous melanoma. General observations from the study: Expanded clones tended on average to be more numerous among CD8+ T cells than CD4+.

V was cut by 0 bases and J by 10 bases, with 15 bases left in between. CDR1 and CDR2 from the germline V gene are GTSNPN and SVGIG (reference sequence). CDR3 length: 14 amino acids. Assay used: immunoSEQ multiplex PCR; TCRdb lists only in-frame clones, some missing. The sample lists 70,000 to 95,000 clones; around nine tenths were seen once. The sequence was obtained from an adult with an advanced solid tumor such as melanoma, head and neck, liver or kidney cancer. The chain uses TRBV30 and TRBJ1-4, with D possibly TRBD1 on 6 matching bases. This specimen consisted of CD4+ or CD8+ T cells sorted from blood, obtained in a trial of the OX40 agonist ivuxolimab. Here the CDR3 DNA reads TGTGCCTGGAGTGTTCCGGGGGGCAGCGTAAAACTGTTTTTT. Translating it yields CAWSVPGGSVKLFF. Full variable domain (rest looked up from reference TRBV30 and TRBJ1-4): SQTIHQWPATLVQPVGSPLSLECTVEGTSNPNLYWYRQAAGRGLQLLFYSVGIGQISSEVPQNLSASRPQDRQFILSSKKLLLSDSGFYLCAWSVPGGSVKLFFGSGTQLSVL.